This note documents a single TCR beta chain sequence. The V gene's germline CDR1 is SQVTM and CDR2 ANQGSEA. The CDR3 has 16 residues. V was pared by 3 bases and J by 0 bases, with 14 bases between. This entry comes from a study of blood T cell repertoires in COVID-19. The wider study: PBMCs, B-cell-depleted T cells, or T cells were the source of the cDNA or gDNA that made up the material.

One Seattle source followed patients from active infection through their disease course. Profiled with immunoSEQ multiplex PCR; TCRdb holds only in-frame clones, not every one. The sample includes some 350,000 clones, about 88% of them seen just once. Input material: peripheral blood. The chain carries TRBV29-1 and TRBJ2-2; TRBD1 might be the D (6 bases). The source is a woman aged 70-85 years with COVID-19, enrolled during active disease. The CDR3, as DNA: TGCAGCGTTGAGCCCGAGGGGGATCCGAACACCGGGGAGCTGTTTTTT. It encodes CSVEPEGDPNTGELFF.